Each of the 14 T cell receptor beta chains below was sequenced from the same sample in a study of blood T cells in healthy people across ages. A second 7 to 11 cycle PCR used barcoded and J-beta primers. A single record per CDR3 protein comes from TCRdb applying MiXCR to the 5' RACE reads. The table includes hundreds of thousands of distinct CDR3 sequences, about 42% detected once. Sequenced material: blood. All receptors come from a man aged 55 to 69 in good health.

Notes on this clonotype: A junction boundary mismatches the germline segment, possibly from a read error. V usage is TRBV6-2 or TRBV6-3 and J usage is TRBJ1-2; unclear D gene. The CDR3 length is 13 residues. Germline V gives CDR1 MNHEY, CDR2 SVGEGT. In DNA, the CDR3 is TGTGCCAGCAGCCCTAACATGAACTGTGGCTACACCTTC. Translating it yields CASSPNMNCGYTF.

In its sample, this clonotype was seen a few times. The rearrangement uses TRBV20-1 and TRBJ1-5, with 7 positions matching TRBD1. Trimming removed 3 bases from V and 0 bases from J; junction bases left unmatched: 14. Germline V CDR1 and CDR2: DFQATT, SNEGSKA (reference sequence). The length of the CDR3 is 18 residues. CDR3 in DNA: TGCAGTGCTAGGGGCGAGACGGGACAGCCATATAGCAATCAGCCCCAGCATTTT. It yields the protein CSARGETGQPYSNQPQHF.

The V and J genes are TRBV12-3 or TRBV12-4 and TRBJ1-2; possibly TRBD1 for D (6 bases). Trimming took off 7 bases at V and 7 bases at J, with 16 bases between the two ends. The CDR3 has 13 amino acids. The CDR3 region has the DNA TGTGCCAGCACCCTGGCGGGGGCCGGTGGCTACACCTTC. This translates into CASTLAGAGGYTF.

This clonotype came up many times. This chain connects TRBV7-2 to TRBJ2-3; D ambiguous. Germline values: CDR1 SGHTA, CDR2 FQGNSA. This CDR3 is 15 amino acids long. The V end was cut by 1 base, the J end by 7 bases, with 15 bases between. Here the CDR3 DNA reads TGTGCCAGCAGCTTAGGGATCCCTAACCCCAATACGCAGTATTTT. It yields the protein CASSLGIPNPNTQYF.

This clonotype came up many times. V and J are TRBV6-5 and TRBJ2-6, with D possibly being TRBD1 (5 bases). The CDR3 has 15 residues. Trimming pared 6 bases from V and 1 base from J, leaving 10 bases between. Germline loops: CDR1 MNHEY, CDR2 SVGAGI. The CDR3 DNA sequence: TGTGCCAGCAGATCATCAGGGTCTGGGGCCAACGTCCTGACTTTC. It specifies CASRSSGSGANVLTF.

The chain has TRBV6-5 and TRBJ1-2, with D hard to call. CDR1 is MNHEY and CDR2 is SVGAGI in the germline V gene. This CDR3 region has 16 residues. Deletions cut 0 bases from V and 0 bases from J, with 11 bases between. The CDR3 reads CASSYSGRATNYGYTF. As DNA, the CDR3 is TGTGCCAGCAGTTACTCGGGGAGGGCTACTAACTATGGCTACACCTTC.

CDR3: CASSLRFGGGIYEQYF. CDR3 nucleotides: TGTGCCAGCAGCTTAAGGTTTGGGGGAGGAATCTACGAGCAGTACTTC. This chain links TRBV7-2 with TRBJ2-7; maybe TRBD2 (6 bases). V lost 2 bases and J 3 bases, leaving 17 bases between the germline ends. Germline assignment: CDR1 SGHTA and CDR2 FQGNSA. The CDR3 extends over 16 amino acids.

This clonotype occurred a few times. The V gene is TRBV20-1, the J gene TRBJ2-1; D may match TRBD1 or TRBD2 (6 bases each). The ends were cut back, 2 bases at V and 4 bases at J, with 9 bases in the middle. There are 13 residues in the CDR3. The germline V gene encodes CDR1 DFQATT and CDR2 SNEGSKA (reference sequence). CDR3 DNA: TGCAGTGCTAGACAGGGGACTTACAATGAGCAGTTCTTC. It is translated as CSARQGTYNEQFF.

CDR3: CASSQETSGGTDTQYF. CDR3 DNA: TGTGCCAGCAGCCAAGAGACTAGCGGGGGAACAGATACGCAGTATTTT. This sequence joins TRBV3-1 and TRBJ2-3; 12 bases fit TRBD2. Germline V CDR1 and CDR2: LGHDT, YNNKEL (reference sequence). V was clipped by 0 bases and J by 3 bases; unmatched bases: 1. The CDR3 has 16 residues.

The chain uses TRBV4-3 and TRBJ2-3; the match to TRBD2 covers 10 bases. From germline, CDR1 is LGHNA and CDR2 YSLEER. The CDR3 is made up of 16 amino acids. Trimming at V came to 0 bases and at J to 7 bases, leaving 7 bases not matched to a gene. Written as DNA, the CDR3 is TGCGCCAGCAGCCAAGATTCCAGCGGGGGGGCCTATACGCAGTATTTT. This translates into CASSQDSSGGAYTQYF.

Comments on this clonotype: This sequence may be a read error, since a much larger clone differs from it by one base. The V and J genes are TRBV3-1 and TRBJ1-5, with D uncertain. Between the trimmed V and J ends, which lost 1 base and 7 bases, there was a span of 5 bases. CDR3 size: 12 residues. Germline V CDR1 and CDR2: LGHDT, YNNKEL (reference sequence). The CDR3, as DNA: TGTGCCAGCAGCCAAGGGGAGCAGCCCCAGCATTTT. It specifies CASSQGEQPQHF.

This chain uses TRBV24-1 with TRBJ1-1; 7 bases map to TRBD1. This CDR3 is built from 16 residues. In germline, CDR1 is KGHDR, CDR2 SFDVKD. V gave up 7 bases and J gave up 0 bases; unmatched junction bases: 10. CDR3 in DNA: TGTGCCACCAGAACTACAGGGGAAGGCATGAACACTGAAGCTTTCTTT. It specifies CATRTTGEGMNTEAFF.

This clonotype was recorded a few times. The chain links TRBV6-1 to TRBJ2-1; D uncertain. The V gene lost 6 bases and the J gene lost 7 bases, with 10 bases spanning the gap. The CDR3 spans 12 residues. The germline V gene encodes CDR1 MNHNS and CDR2 SASEGT. DNA for the CDR3: TGTGCCAGCAGCGCTGGCCGGAATGAGCAGTTCTTC. This sequence encodes CASSAGRNEQFF.

As to this clonotype: A clone one base away is much larger, so this may be a read error. The genes are TRBV29-1 and TRBJ2-5; 9 nucleotides agree with TRBD2. This CDR3 contains 15 residues. Germline V gene sequence: CDR1 SQVTM, CDR2 ANQGSEA. J lost 3 bases, V lost 5 bases, and 10 bases had no gene match. The CDR3 here is CSVRCSGGTKETQYF. CDR3 nucleotides: TGCAGCGTTCGGTGCAGCGGGGGGACGAAAGAGACCCAGTACTTC.